Listed below are T cell receptor beta chains from one sample, sequenced in a study of T cells after posttransplantation cyclophosphamide. Using immunoSEQ multiplex PCR, the repertoire was profiled, and TCRdb retains in-frame clones only, with some absent. The data hold some 4,300 clones, with 80% observed a single time. The sequencing here drew on PBMCs, taken after allogeneic stem cell transplant with posttransplant cyclophosphamide. Every receptor here comes from a male patient between 45 and 59 years old who received an allogeneic stem cell transplant from a related donor and was CMV-positive. Some T cells may possibly be graft donor cells. Both conserved end residues are part of each CDR3. The D gene is left open where the match is weak. Rows give clone size only sometimes, using once, few, many, or a class for an expanded clone.

-	TRBV7-7	TRBJ2-5	-	TGTGCTAGCAGCTTCAACGGGCAAGAGACCCAGTACTTC	CASSFNGQETQYF
few	TRBV7-2	TRBJ2-7	-	TGTGCCAGCAGCCTAACCTACGAGCAGTACTTC	CASSLTYEQYF
-	TRBV5-6	TRBJ2-7	TRBD2	TGTGCCAGCAGCTTGGATCGGGAGGGCCTAGACGAGCAGTACTTC	CASSLDREGLDEQYF
few	TRBV7-2	TRBJ2-3	-	TGTGCCAGCAGCCCTTCTAGGACAGATACGCAGTATTTT	CASSPSRTDTQYF
-	TRBV29-1	TRBJ2-5	TRBD2	TGCAGCGGAGCGGGAGGGGAGACCCAGTACTTC	CSGAGGETQYF
-	TRBV11-1	TRBJ2-5	TRBD1	TGTGCCAGCAGCTGGACAGGGCTCGAGACCCAGTACTTC	CASSWTGLETQYF
-	TRBV5-4	TRBJ2-3	-	TGTGCCAGCAGCTTGGGACTAGGAGGCACAGATACGCAGTATTTT	CASSLGLGGTDTQYF
once	TRBV28	TRBJ2-5	TRBD2	TGTGCCAGCAGTAGCTGGGTTAGCGGGAGTGGGGAGACCCAGTACTTC	CASSSWVSGSGETQYF
-	TRBV18	TRBJ2-5	-	TGTGCCAGCTCACCAGTGGCCAGCGAAGAGACCCAGTACTTC	CASSPVASEETQYF
-	TRBV18	TRBJ1-4	TRBD1	TGTGCCAGCTCACCGGGACAGATTGGAGAAAAACTGTTTTTT	CASSPGQIGEKLFF
-	TRBV7-9	TRBJ2-7	-	TGTGCCAGCAGCCGATCCGGGGGTTACGAGCAGTACTTC	CASSRSGGYEQYF
-	TRBV18	TRBJ1-2	TRBD1	TGTGCCAGCTCACCCTCGGACAGGGGGTTAGACTATGGCTACACCTTC	CASSPSDRGLDYGYTF
few	TRBV21-1	TRBJ2-2	-	TGTGCCGCGCGGGTCACCGGGGAGCTGTTTTTT	CAARVTGELFF
few	TRBV7-2	TRBJ2-1	TRBD1	TGTGCCAGCAGCTTCTTGCAGGGGGCCAACAATGAGCAGTTCTTC	CASSFLQGANNEQFF
few	TRBV6-6	TRBJ2-5	TRBD2	TGTGCCAGCAGTTACTCGACTAGCGGGAACCGAGAGACCCAGTACTTC	CASSYSTSGNRETQYF
-	TRBV5-1	TRBJ2-3	TRBD1	TGCGCCAGCAGCCCGGAACAGGGGTTCACAGATACGCAGTATTTT	CASSPEQGFTDTQYF
few	TRBV11-1	TRBJ2-3	-	TGTGCCAGCAGCTTAGCGGCGGGGCATCTCGGCACAGATACGCAGTATTTT	CASSLAAGHLGTDTQYF
-	TRBV5-8	TRBJ2-1	TRBD2	TGTGCCAGCAGCTTGTTGGCGGGAGATGAGCAGTTCTTC	CASSLLAGDEQFF
-	TRBV11-3	TRBJ2-1	-	TGTGCCAGCAGCTTAGGGGAGTACAATGAGCAGTTCTTC	CASSLGEYNEQFF
-	TRBV11-2	TRBJ1-5	-	TGTGCCAGCAGCCCTTTCGGGGGGGAGGATCAGCCCCAGCATTTT	CASSPFGGEDQPQHF
-	TRBV2	TRBJ2-7	-	TGTGCCAGCAGGATGAGACAGCCCTACGAGCAGTACTTC	CASRMRQPYEQYF
-	TRBV11-1	TRBJ1-2	-	TGTGCCAGCAGCTTAAGCCTTAACTATGGCTACACCTTC	CASSLSLNYGYTF
-	TRBV5-4	TRBJ2-5	TRBD1	TGTGCCAGCAGCCCCGCTTACGGACAGGGTGAAGAGACCCAGTACTTC	CASSPAYGQGEETQYF
-	TRBV10-3	TRBJ1-2	-	TGTGCCATCAGTGAGAACTCGAGGGTTCTTAAGTATGGCTACACCTTC	CAISENSRVLKYGYTF
-	TRBV6-5	TRBJ2-3	-	TGTGCCAGCAGTTCTTCCAATCGACAGTACACAGATACGCAGTATTTT	CASSSSNRQYTDTQYF
-	TRBV7-8	TRBJ2-1	-	TGTGCCAGCAGCCCAGGGGCGAGGTATGAGCAGTTCTTC	CASSPGARYEQFF
-	TRBV2	TRBJ2-7	-	TGTGCCAGCAGTGAGTTGACAGTTACCTACGAGCAGTACTTC	CASSELTVTYEQYF
-	TRBV29-1	TRBJ1-2	TRBD1	TGCAGCGCCTCAGGACAGGAGTCGGTTGGCTACACCTTC	CSASGQESVGYTF
-	TRBV7-8	TRBJ2-3	TRBD2	TGTGCCAGCAGCCGGACTAGCGGGAGGGCAGATACGCAGTATTTT	CASSRTSGRADTQYF
few	TRBV7-9	TRBJ1-5	TRBD1	TGTGCCAGCAGCTTACAGGGGGTGAGTCCCCAGCATTTT	CASSLQGVSPQHF
few	TRBV6-6	TRBJ1-1	TRBD1	TGTGCCAGCAGTCTACAGGGGAAGGGAGCTTTCTTT	CASSLQGKGAFF
-	TRBV9	TRBJ2-7	TRBD2	TGTGCCAGCAGCGTAACCGGGGGGGGATACGAGCAGTACTTC	CASSVTGGGYEQYF
-	TRBV10-3	TRBJ2-1	TRBD2	TGTGCCATCAGTTCACGGACTAGCCACTTGGCGAATGAGCAGTTCTTC	CAISSRTSHLANEQFF
-	TRBV6-5	TRBJ1-1	-	TGTGCCAGCAGTTACTCGACGAGAGGGAACACTGAAGCTTTCTTT	CASSYSTRGNTEAFF
-	TRBV11-1	TRBJ1-1	-	TGTGCCAGCAGCTTAGGCAGGGGTTGGACTGAAGCTTTCTTT	CASSLGRGWTEAFF
-	TRBV7-7	TRBJ1-2	-	TGTGCCAGCAGCTTACCCGCCAGGTCTAACTATGGCTACACCTTC	CASSLPARSNYGYTF
-	TRBV4-1	TRBJ2-7	TRBD2	TGCGCCAGCAGCTGGTCTAGCGGGAGCGACTCCTACGAGCAGTACTTC	CASSWSSGSDSYEQYF
-	TRBV28	TRBJ2-7	TRBD1	TGTGCCAGCAGTTCGCCATCAGCGGACAGGGTCTACGAGCAGTACTTC	CASSSPSADRVYEQYF
-	TRBV15	TRBJ2-7	-	TGTGCCACCAGCAGAGAGGACAGCTACGAGCAGTACTTC	CATSREDSYEQYF
-	TRBV7-8	TRBJ2-1	TRBD2	TGTGCCAGCAGCTTAGCTAGCGGGAGGGCCGGGTCCTACAATGAGCAGTTCTTC	CASSLASGRAGSYNEQFF
-	TRBV5-6	TRBJ2-5	-	TGTGCCAGCAGCTTGGGGGCCCGGGATGCGGGGACGTGGGAGACCCAGTACTTC	CASSLGARDAGTWETQYF
-	TRBV7-9	TRBJ2-6	-	TGTGCCAGCAGCTTAGCTAAGGACCATTGGGGGCCTGGGGCCAACGTCCTGACTTTC	CASSLAKDHWGPGANVLTF
-	TRBV7-9	TRBJ2-2	-	TGTGCCAGCAGCTTCTCCTTGACAGCAAGTGTGAACACCGGGGAGCTGTTTTTT	CASSFSLTASVNTGELFF
-	TRBV27	TRBJ2-1	-	TGTGCCAGCAGCACAGGGCTCCACAATGAGCAGTTCTTC	CASSTGLHNEQFF
-	TRBV2	TRBJ2-1	-	TGTGCCAGCAGTTTGTCTAACTCCTACAATGAGCAGTTCTTC	CASSLSNSYNEQFF